Each of the 14 T cell receptor beta chains below was sequenced from the same sample in a study of blood T cell repertoires in COVID-19 (dated by TCRdb to 2020 to 2021). The protocol used for the library was the immunoSEQ multiplex PCR assay. TCRdb limited this immuneACCESS table to in-frame rearrangements with V and J called. A share of clones is missing; checked studies link under half to unresolved V genes, and the rest is unexplained. Counted in this sample were hundreds of thousands of clones; roughly 88% of them appeared once. The ten largest make up 1.4% of the sample. What was sequenced was peripheral blood. The receptor source for this set is a woman aged 25 to 39 with active or convalescent COVID-19.

The count of this clone is one. V is TRBV5-1 and J is TRBJ2-3; 11 nucleotides match TRBD1. CDR3 length equals 14 residues. J was trimmed by 4 bases and V by 3 bases; bases with no gene match: 1. Germline assignment: CDR1 SGHRS and CDR2 YFSETQ. The CDR3 bases are TGCGCCAGCAGCTGGGGACAGGGGGCAGATACGCAGTATTTT. Protein: CASSWGQGADTQYF.

This sequence joins TRBV19 and TRBJ1-6; 11 bases align to TRBD1. After removal of 7 bases from V and 5 bases from J, the junction contained 4 bases not matched to a gene. CDR1 is LNHDA and CDR2 is SQIVND in the germline V gene (reference sequence). CDR3 length equals 15 residues. The CDR3 region has the DNA TGTGCCAGTAAGGACAGGGGGCTCGATAATTCACCCCTCCACTTT. Its protein is CASKDRGLDNSPLHF.

The J gene is TRBJ1-2, the V gene TRBV27; perhaps TRBD1 as D (6 bases). Trimming removed 6 bases from V and 0 bases from J, with 14 bases in between. Germline CDR1 reads MNHEY; CDR2 reads SMNVEV (reference sequence). The CDR3 is made up of 15 amino acids. In DNA form, the CDR3 reads TGTGCCAGCAGGGCATTACAGGGAGCTAACTATGGCTACACCTTC. Translated, it gives CASRALQGANYGYTF.

The rearrangement links TRBV9 to TRBJ1-3, with 8 bases aligning to TRBD1. The CDR3 contains 16 residues. Looked up from germline, CDR1 is SGDLS and CDR2 is YYNGEE. With 0 bases clipped from V and 7 bases from J, the junction kept 9 bases outside the gene matches. The CDR3 region has the DNA TGTGCCAGCAGCGTAGAGGCCGGGACAGGAACTAACACCATATATTTT. It is translated as CASSVEAGTGTNTIYF.

This rearrangement joins TRBV3-1 (or the pseudogene TRBV3-2) to TRBJ1-3, with 8 bases lining up with TRBD1. Germline V lookup: CDR1 LGHDT, CDR2 YNNKEL (reference sequence). Germline trimming cut 11 bases from V and 5 bases from J; bases unmatched to any gene: 8. The CDR3 loop spans 13 amino acids. The chain's CDR3 is CAAGQGRRNTIYF. The DNA of the CDR3 is TGTGCCGCAGGACAGGGAAGACGAAACACCATATATTTT.

In the case of this clone: The same CDR3 arises from other DNA sequences in this sample as well. The chain carries TRBV5-1 and TRBJ2-7; 13 positions match TRBD2. The CDR3 has 15 residues. The germline gives CDR1 SGHRS, CDR2 YFSETQ. The junction had 2 bases not matched to a gene; V was cut back by 3 bases and J by 2 bases. The CDR3 loop is CASSSGTSGTYEQYF. CDR3 in DNA: TGCGCCAGCAGCTCCGGGACTAGCGGGACCTACGAGCAGTACTTC.

CDR3 coding DNA: TGCGCCAGCAGCCCCGGCCAGGGGGCGAACACTGAAGCTTTCTTT. It is translated as CASSPGQGANTEAFF. The rearrangement joins TRBV4-1 to TRBJ1-1; 8 nucleotides line up with TRBD1. CDR1 MGHRA and CDR2 YSYEKL come from the germline V gene. The CDR3 has 15 amino acids. V was clipped by 4 bases and J by 1 base; unmatched bases: 5.

The rearrangement links TRBV15 to TRBJ2-6; 9 nucleotides line up with TRBD1. Germline-derived CDR1 and CDR2 are LNHNV and YYDKDF (reference sequence). The CDR3 sequence is 17 residues long. V lost 4 bases and J lost 2; bases outside the gene matches: 6. The CDR3 spells CATSIDGQGTGANVLTF. The CDR3, as DNA: TGTGCCACCAGCATCGACGGACAGGGGACTGGGGCCAACGTCCTGACTTTC.

The chain links TRBV4-1 to TRBJ1-2, with 8 bases fitting TRBD1. With 1 base clipped from V and 4 bases from J, the junction kept 2 bases outside the gene matches. CDR3 size: 14 residues. The germline V gene has CDR1 MGHRA and CDR2 YSYEKL. The CDR3 loop is CASSQAGGGYGYTF. CDR3 sequence (DNA): TGCGCCAGCAGCCAAGCAGGGGGCGGCTATGGCTACACCTTC.

The chain recombines TRBV12-3 or TRBV12-4 with TRBJ2-3, with D uncertain. The CDR3 covers 12 residues. V shed 7 bases and J shed 7 bases, with 12 bases lying between them. The DNA for the CDR3 is TGTGCCAGCACCCTGAGCAGGAATACGCAGTATTTT. This sequence encodes CASTLSRNTQYF.

The chain uses TRBV5-1 and TRBJ2-3; D is perhaps TRBD2 (5 bases). The CDR3 has 14 residues. V was trimmed by 4 bases and J by 3 bases, leaving 12 bases between them. Per the germline V gene, CDR1 is SGHRS and CDR2 is YFSETQ. The DNA for the CDR3 is TGCGCCAGCAGCCCCGAGTCGGGGACAGATACGCAGTATTTT. This translates into CASSPESGTDTQYF.

V and J are TRBV18 and TRBJ1-6; 9 bases line up with TRBD1. The CDR3 totals 14 residues. The junction had 0 bases not matched to a gene; V was cut back by 2 bases and J by 7 bases. Germline lookup yields CDR1 KGHSH and CDR2 LQKENI. The CDR3 sequence: CASSPDRGNSPLHF. CDR3 sequence (DNA): TGTGCCAGCTCACCAGACAGGGGGAATTCACCCCTCCACTTT.

The chain recombines TRBV18 with TRBJ1-6; D is uncertain. The V end was cut by 3 bases, the J end by 8 bases, with 11 bases between. CDR3 length: 14 residues. The germline V gene has CDR1 KGHSH and CDR2 LQKENI. The chain's CDR3 is CASSPTGTYSPLHF. The CDR3 coding sequence is TGTGCCAGCTCACCCACGGGAACGTATTCACCCCTCCACTTT.

The genes are TRBV19 and TRBJ1-4, with unresolved D. This CDR3 contains 15 residues. V dropped 6 bases and J dropped 8 bases, with 19 bases sitting between them. Germline CDR1 and CDR2: LNHDA and SQIVND (reference sequence). CDR3 loop: CASSSSSGVLEKLFF. CDR3 DNA: TGTGCCAGTAGCTCGTCGTCCGGGGTACTCGAAAAACTGTTTTTT.